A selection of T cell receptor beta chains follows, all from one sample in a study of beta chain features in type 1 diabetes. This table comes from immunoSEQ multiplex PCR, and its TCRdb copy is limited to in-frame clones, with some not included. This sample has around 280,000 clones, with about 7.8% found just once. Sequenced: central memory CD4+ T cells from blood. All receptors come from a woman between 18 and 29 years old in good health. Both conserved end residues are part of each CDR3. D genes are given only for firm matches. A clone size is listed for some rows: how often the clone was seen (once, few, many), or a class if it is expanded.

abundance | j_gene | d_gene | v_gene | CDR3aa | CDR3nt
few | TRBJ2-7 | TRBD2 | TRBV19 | CASSELAGGRHEQYF | TGTGCCAGTAGTGAACTAGCGGGAGGGCGACACGAGCAGTACTTC
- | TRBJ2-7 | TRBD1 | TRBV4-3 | CASSQVRTGLAGEQYF | TGCGCCAGCAGCCAAGTCCGGACAGGGCTAGCCGGCGAGCAGTACTTC
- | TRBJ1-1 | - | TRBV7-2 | CASTPTMGMKTEAFF | TGTGCCAGCACCCCCACCATGGGTATGAAGACTGAAGCTTTCTTT
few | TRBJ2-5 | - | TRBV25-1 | CASSRAAETQYF | TGTGCCAGCAGCAGGGCAGCAGAGACCCAGTACTTC
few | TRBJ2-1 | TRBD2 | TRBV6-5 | CASKGAGGGYTEQFF | TGTGCCAGCAAGGGAGCGGGGGGAGGATACACTGAGCAGTTCTTC
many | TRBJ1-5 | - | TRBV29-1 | CSARENSNQPQHF | TGCAGCGCCCGGGAGAATAGCAATCAGCCCCAGCATTTT
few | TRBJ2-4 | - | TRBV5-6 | CASRPNQAENIQYF | TGTGCCAGCAGACCCAATCAGGCGGAGAACATTCAGTACTTC
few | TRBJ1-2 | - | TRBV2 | CASSETAESGYTF | TGTGCCAGCAGTGAAACCGCCGAAAGCGGCTACACCTTC
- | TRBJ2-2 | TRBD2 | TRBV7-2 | CASRLAGGTTGELFF | TGTGCCAGCAGACTAGCGGGAGGGACCACCGGGGAGCTGTTTTTT
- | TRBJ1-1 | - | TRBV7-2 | CASSSLRPTIAFF | TGTGCCAGCAGCTCACTCCGACCCACTATAGCTTTCTTT
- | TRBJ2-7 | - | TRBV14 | CASGSFKESSYEQYF | TGTGCCAGCGGCTCCTTTAAGGAGAGCTCCTACGAGCAGTACTTC
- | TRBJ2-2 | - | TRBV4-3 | CASSQEQYGANTGELFF | TGCGCCAGCAGCCAAGAGCAATACGGGGCGAACACCGGGGAGCTGTTTTTT
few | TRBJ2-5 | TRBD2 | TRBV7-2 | CASSLSPSGGAETQYF | TGTGCCAGCAGCTTATCCCCTAGCGGGGGGGCAGAGACCCAGTACTTC
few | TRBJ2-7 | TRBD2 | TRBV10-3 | CAISGLAGVSAYEQYF | TGTGCCATCAGTGGACTAGCGGGAGTATCAGCCTACGAGCAGTACTTC
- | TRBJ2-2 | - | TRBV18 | CASSPNLGGMSTGELFF | TGTGCCAGCTCACCAAATCTGGGGGGAATGAGCACCGGGGAGCTGTTTTTT
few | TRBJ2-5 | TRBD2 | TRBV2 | CASREAGLAQETQYF | TGTGCCAGCAGGGAAGCGGGGTTGGCCCAAGAGACCCAGTACTTC
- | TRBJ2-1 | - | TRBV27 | CASSLLTLGLNEQFF | TGTGCCAGCAGCCTCCTGACACTAGGGTTAAATGAGCAGTTCTTC
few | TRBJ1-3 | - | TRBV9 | CASSAVISGNTIYF | TGTGCCAGCAGCGCGGTAATTTCTGGAAACACCATATATTTT
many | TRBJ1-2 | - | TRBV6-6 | CASRDLTNYGYTF | TGTGCCAGCAGGGATCTGACTAACTATGGCTACACCTTC
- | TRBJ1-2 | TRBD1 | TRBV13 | CASSLGQGIYGYTF | TGTGCCAGCAGCTTAGGACAGGGGATCTATGGCTACACCTTC
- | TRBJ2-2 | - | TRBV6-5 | CASSRDWAGELFF | TGTGCCAGCAGTAGGGACTGGGCGGGGGAGCTGTTTTTT
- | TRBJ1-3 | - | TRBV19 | CASNALGAGNTIYF | TGTGCCAGTAACGCTCTCGGGGCCGGAAACACCATATATTTT
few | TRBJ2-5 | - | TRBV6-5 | CASSYSIGGQTQYF | TGTGCCAGCAGTTACTCGATCGGTGGCCAGACCCAGTACTTC
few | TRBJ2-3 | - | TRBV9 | CASSPDPYSTDTQYF | TGTGCCAGCAGCCCTGACCCCTACTCCACAGATACGCAGTATTTT